These T cell receptor beta chains were read from a single sample in a study of blood T cell repertoires in COVID-19. TCRdb's copy holds only in-frame clones and misses some; the assay was immunoSEQ multiplex PCR. The sample includes 75,000 to 80,000 clones, approximately 85% seen only once; the top ten take approximately 45%. Sequencing used peripheral blood. The receptors were gathered from a human donor in a cohort sampled during active COVID-19. CDR3s include the opening cysteine and the closing phenylalanine or tryptophan. Each record gives: V gene, D gene, J gene, CDR3 DNA, CDR3 protein. The D gene is left open where the match is weak.

V: TRBV3-1/TRBV3-2; D: TRBD1; J: TRBJ2-5; DNA: TGTGCCAGCAGCCTTAGGAGGGACAGGGGCTTTTGGGAGACCCAGTACTTC; CDR3: CASSLRRDRGFWETQYF
V: TRBV7-6; D: .; J: TRBJ2-3; DNA: TGTGCCAGCAGCCAAGCAGCGGGCCACACAGATACGCAGTATTTT; CDR3: CASSQAAGHTDTQYF
V: TRBV20-1; D: TRBD2; J: TRBJ2-7; DNA: TGCAGTGCTAGTGATCGAAGTAGGCGGGAGGATCACGAGCAGTACTTC; CDR3: CSASDRSRREDHEQYF
V: TRBV4-2; D: TRBD1; J: TRBJ2-7; DNA: TGTGCCAGCAGCCAAGATTTGACAGGGGGTTCCCTCGAGCAGTACTTC; CDR3: CASSQDLTGGSLEQYF
V: TRBV19; D: TRBD2; J: TRBJ2-1; DNA: TGTGCCAGTAGCCGCGGACTAGCGACCTACAATGAGCAGTTCTTC; CDR3: CASSRGLATYNEQFF
V: TRBV7-9; D: TRBD2; J: TRBJ2-2; DNA: TGTGCCAGCAGCCTACTAGCGGGAGGGGCCACCGGGGAGCTGTTTTTT; CDR3: CASSLLAGGATGELFF
V: TRBV7-6; D: TRBD1; J: TRBJ1-1; DNA: TGTGCCAGCAGCCCAGGGACAGGGGCTGAAGCTTTCTTT; CDR3: CASSPGTGAEAFF
V: TRBV5-6; D: TRBD2; J: TRBJ2-1; DNA: TGTGCCAGCAGCTTGTATAGCGGGAGGGCGATCAATGAGCAGTTCTTC; CDR3: CASSLYSGRAINEQFF
V: TRBV9; D: .; J: TRBJ2-2; DNA: TGTGCCAGCAGCCAGACTAGTGGGTCCGGGGAGCTGTTTTTT; CDR3: CASSQTSGSGELFF
V: TRBV19; D: TRBD2; J: TRBJ2-1; DNA: TGTGCCAGTACCCGGACTAGCGGGAGAGTCAATGAGCAGTTCTTC; CDR3: CASTRTSGRVNEQFF
V: TRBV19; D: TRBD2; J: TRBJ2-1; DNA: TGTGCCAGTAGGGCGGGGGGGGATGAGCAGTTCTTC; CDR3: CASRAGGDEQFF
V: TRBV2; D: TRBD1; J: TRBJ1-6; DNA: TGTGCCAGCAGCGCGGGGACAGGGAATTCACCCCTCCACTTT; CDR3: CASSAGTGNSPLHF
V: TRBV30; D: TRBD1; J: TRBJ1-5; DNA: TGTGCCTGGAACTCGGGACAGTCCATCGGGCCCCAGCATTTT; CDR3: CAWNSGQSIGPQHF
V: TRBV19; D: .; J: TRBJ2-3; DNA: TGTGCCAGTAGTATTTCGGGGGAGTGGGGAGATACGCAGTATTTT; CDR3: CASSISGEWGDTQYF
V: TRBV2; D: TRBD2; J: TRBJ2-7; DNA: TGTGCCAGCCTTGAGACTAGCGGGAGATACGAGCAGTACTTC; CDR3: CASLETSGRYEQYF
V: TRBV5-1; D: TRBD1; J: TRBJ1-3; DNA: TGCGCCAGCAGCCTTTCGACAGGGCATTACTCTGGAAACACCATATATTTT; CDR3: CASSLSTGHYSGNTIYF
V: TRBV25-1; D: .; J: TRBJ2-3; DNA: TGTGCCAGCAGTCGACTAGAACGCACAGATACGCAGTATTTT; CDR3: CASSRLERTDTQYF